This is a list of T cell receptor beta chains from one sample in a study of tumor and adjacent non-tumor tissue in lung cancer. TCRdb fed the multiplex PCR reads into MiXCR, producing one record per CDR3 protein. The table includes roughly 69,000 distinct CDR3 sequences, more than 75% detected once. Sequenced input: distant non-tumor lung tissue. These TCRs come from a man in his fifties or sixties with non-small cell lung cancer. Both conserved end residues are part of each CDR3. D genes are given only for firm matches. Clone size is given for some rows only: seen once, a few or many times, or a class if the clone is expanded.

>TRBD1|many|TRBV11-2|TRBJ2-1
CASSKNQGVVNEQFF
TGTGCCAGCAGCAAAAATCAGGGGGTTGTCAATGAGCAGTTCTTC
>.|.|TRBV28|TRBJ2-6
CASSPGPSSGAKVLTF
TGTGCCAGCAGCCCAGGCCCCAGCTCTGGGGCCAAGGTCCTGACTTTC
>.|.|TRBV12-5|TRBJ1-4
CASGLVWRGKAF
TGTGCTAGTGGTTTAGTATGGAGAGGGAAGGCTTTT
>.|.|TRBV6-1|TRBJ1-1
CTSGDTDNTEAFF
TGTACCAGCGGTGATACAGATAACACTGAAGCTTTCTTT
>.|.|TRBV4-1|TRBJ2-5
CASGQDLGVETLYF
TGCGCCAGCGGCCAAGATCTGGGTGTAGAGACCCTGTACTTC
>.|.|TRBV6-6|TRBJ2-7
CASNLQGGVFEQYF
TGTGCCAGCAATTTACAAGGGGGAGTATTCGAGCAGTACTTC
>.|.|TRBV6-6|TRBJ2-5
CAITRTPHETQYF
TGTGCCATCACCCGGACACCTCATGAGACCCAGTACTTC
>.|.|TRBV27|TRBJ2-7
CASSFYHSYEQHF
TGTGCCAGCAGTTTCTACCACTCCTACGAGCAGCACTTC
>TRBD1|.|TRBV11-1|TRBJ2-3
CASSLWTGFTDTRYF
TGTGCCAGCAGTCTCTGGACAGGGTTCACAGATACGCGGTATTTT
>TRBD2|once|TRBV10-3|TRBJ2-6
CAISEHGINGRDSGTNVLTF
TGTGCCATCAGTGAACATGGGATTAACGGGAGGGACTCTGGGACCAACGTCCTGACTTTC
>.|.|TRBV7-9|TRBJ2-5
CASTRTNTREETQYF
TGTGCTAGCACCCGCACCAATACGAGGGAGGAGACCCAGTACTTC
>.|.|TRBV13|TRBJ2-7
CASSIRAGSSYEQYF
TGTGCTAGCAGCATTCGGGCAGGGTCCTCCTACGAGCAGTACTTC
>.|once|TRBV10-3|TRBJ2-1
CAIRSGERSYNERFF
TGTGCCATCAGGTCAGGGGAGCGGTCCTACAATGAGCGGTTCTTC
>.|.|TRBV5-5|TRBJ1-2
CASILGNAGHGYTF
TGTGCCAGCATACTCGGTAATGCAGGACATGGCTACACCTTC
>.|.|TRBV12-3/TRBV12-4|TRBJ2-1
CASSFHHRDNNEQFF
TGTGCCAGCAGCTTCCATCACCGGGACAACAATGAGCAGTTCTTC
>.|few|TRBV27|TRBJ1-2
CASSFGERGGYTF
TGTGCCAGCAGTTTTGGGGAACGGGGCGGCTACACCTTC